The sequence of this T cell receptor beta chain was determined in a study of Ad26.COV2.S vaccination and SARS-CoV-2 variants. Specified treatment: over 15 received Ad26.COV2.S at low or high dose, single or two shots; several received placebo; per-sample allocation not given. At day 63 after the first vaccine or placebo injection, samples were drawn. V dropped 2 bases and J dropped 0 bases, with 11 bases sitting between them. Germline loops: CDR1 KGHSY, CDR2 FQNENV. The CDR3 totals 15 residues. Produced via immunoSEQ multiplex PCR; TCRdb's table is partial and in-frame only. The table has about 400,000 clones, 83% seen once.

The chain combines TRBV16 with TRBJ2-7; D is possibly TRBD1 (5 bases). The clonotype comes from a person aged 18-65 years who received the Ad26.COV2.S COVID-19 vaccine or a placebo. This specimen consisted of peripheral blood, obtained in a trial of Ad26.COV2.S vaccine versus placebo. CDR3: CASSQGAESSYEQYF. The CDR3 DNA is TGTGCCAGCAGCCAAGGGGCAGAAAGCTCCTACGAGCAGTACTTC.